This passage covers 22 T cell receptor beta chains from one sample sequenced in a study of technical replicates of blood from a handful of donors. Only in-frame clones appear in the TCRdb table, and some are missing; sequencing was by immunoSEQ multiplex PCR. The repertoire holds tens of thousands of clones, with around 85% as singletons. The material sequenced was PBMCs. These receptors came from a human donor in good health. Some clones in this sample may be carry-over from other donors' samples.

The rearrangement joins TRBV30 to TRBJ2-7; maybe TRBD1 (5 bases). Germline values: CDR1 GTSNPN, CDR2 SVGIG (reference sequence). The CDR3 sequence is 12 residues long. V was cut by 2 bases and J by 3 bases, with 8 bases left in between. The CDR3 DNA reads as TGTGCCTGGAGTCGGCAGGGCTACGAGCAGTACTTC. It is translated as CAWSRQGYEQYF.

The chain employs TRBV27 and TRBJ1-5, with 7 bases fitting TRBD1. This CDR3 contains 16 residues. J gave up 4 bases and V 4 bases, and 10 bases lay outside the gene matches. The germline gives CDR1 MNHEY, CDR2 SMNVEV (reference sequence). The CDR3, as DNA: TGTGCCAGCAGTTCTAGCCCCGGGACAGCAAATCAGCCCCAGCATTTT. This codes for CASSSSPGTANQPQHF.

The table lists this clone with a few counts. The chain has TRBV7-2 and TRBJ2-1; D call uncertain. The CDR3 contains 13 residues. Germline CDR1 reads SGHTA; CDR2 reads FQGNSA. Trimming stripped 5 bases from V and 10 bases from J, with 15 bases between. Here the CDR3 DNA reads TGTGCCAGCAGCATCCTTGATGGCGGAGAGCAGTTCTTC. Translated, it gives CASSILDGGEQFF.

This clone was detected only once. This chain uses TRBV5-4 with TRBJ2-6, with 7 bases identical to TRBD1. The V and J ends lost 0 bases and 6 bases, in that order; junction bases with no gene match: 12. In germline, CDR1 is SGHNT, CDR2 YYREEE (reference sequence). There are 18 residues in the CDR3. As DNA, the CDR3 is TGTGCCAGCAGCTTGGCCGAGAAAAGGGGGCCAGAGGCCAACGTCCTGACTTTC. Translated, it gives CASSLAEKRGPEANVLTF.

The chain is built from TRBV10-3 and TRBJ1-3; D is perhaps TRBD1 (6 bases). Germline lookup yields CDR1 ENHRY and CDR2 SYGVKD. The CDR3 consists of 13 residues. Trimming stripped 7 bases from V and 0 bases from J, with 7 bases between. CDR3 in DNA: TGTGCCATCATGGGGGCCTCTGGAAACACCATATATTTT. Its translation: CAIMGASGNTIYF.

By frequency in the sample, this clone is medium-sized. V and J are TRBV4-3 and TRBJ2-1; 10 bases are shared with TRBD2. V dropped 1 base and J dropped 0; count of bases not matched to a gene: 0. Germline V gene lookup returns CDR1 LGHNA and CDR2 YSLEER. This CDR3 has 16 residues. This chain's CDR3 is CASSQGLAGSYNEQFF. CDR3 sequence (DNA): TGCGCCAGCAGCCAAGGACTAGCGGGCTCCTACAATGAGCAGTTCTTC.

This clone has a single count. As DNA, the CDR3 is TGTGCCAGCAGAGCGGGAGGCTCCTACAATGAGCAGTTCTTC. Amino acid sequence: CASRAGGSYNEQFF. The chain links TRBV7-2 to TRBJ2-1, with 9 bases matching TRBD2. CDR1 and CDR2 (germline): SGHTA, FQGNSA. The ends lost 6 bases at V and 0 bases at J; junction bases unmatched: 0. CDR3 length equals 14 residues.

The V and J genes are TRBV5-1 and TRBJ2-1; TRBD2 might be the D (6 bases). The CDR3 extends over 16 amino acids. V was clipped by 0 bases and J by 3 bases, with 13 bases between them. From germline, CDR1 is SGHRS and CDR2 YFSETQ. The CDR3 region has the DNA TGCGCCAGCAGCTTGGACTCAAGCGGGCACTACAATGAGCAGTTCTTC. Residues: CASSLDSSGHYNEQFF.

The V gene is TRBV2, the J gene TRBJ1-5; D ambiguous. Trimming took off 2 bases at V and 2 bases at J, with 4 bases between the two ends. The CDR3 spans 13 residues. Looked up from germline, CDR1 is SNHLY and CDR2 is FYNNEI. CDR3 sequence (DNA): TGTGCCAGCAGTGAATTCGGCAATCAGCCCCAGCATTTT. As protein: CASSEFGNQPQHF.

The chain recombines TRBV2 with TRBJ2-7; TRBD1 might be the D (6 bases). V was trimmed by 6 bases and J by 2 bases, leaving 14 bases between them. CDR3 size: 14 residues. Germline V gene sequence: CDR1 SNHLY, CDR2 FYNNEI. DNA for the CDR3: TGTGCCAGCAGCTCGGGACAACGCACCTACGAGCAGTACTTC. Encoded protein: CASSSGQRTYEQYF.

The chain joins TRBV19 to TRBJ2-3; a weak D match, TRBD2 (6 bases). V lost 3 bases and J 7 bases, leaving 14 bases between the germline ends. The CDR3 runs to 14 residues. Germline-derived CDR1 and CDR2 are LNHDA and SQIVND (reference sequence). The CDR3 loop is CASSIGGSRNTQYF. CDR3 nucleotides: TGTGCCAGTAGTATCGGAGGGTCGAGGAATACGCAGTATTTT.

This rearrangement joins TRBV5-4 to TRBJ2-2; possibly TRBD2 for D (5 bases). The CDR3 totals 14 residues. Between the trimmed V and J ends, which lost 4 bases and 4 bases, there was a span of 11 bases. Germline V lookup: CDR1 SGHNT, CDR2 YYREEE (reference sequence). The CDR3 coding sequence is TGTGCCAGCAGCCCCCCGGGGTTCACCGGGGAGCTGTTTTTT. Protein sequence: CASSPPGFTGELFF.

As for this clone: The junction differs from germline at one of its ends, possibly a read error. The chain employs TRBV13 and TRBJ2-7; 8 positions match TRBD1. In germline, CDR1 is PRHDT, CDR2 FYEKMQ (reference sequence). CDR3 length equals 15 residues. The CDR3 coding sequence is TGTGCCAGCAGCATAGGGACAGGTCTTACCTACGAGCAGTACTTC. It yields the protein CASSIGTGLTYEQYF. Full variable domain (missing parts from reference TRBV13 and TRBJ2-7): AAGVIQSPRHLIKEKRETATLKCYPIPRHDTVYWYQQGPGQDPQFLISFYEKMQSDKGSIPDRFSAQQFSDYHSELNMSSLELGDSALYFCASSIGTGLTYEQYFGPGTRLTVT.

This clone showed up just a few times. This sequence joins TRBV6-5 and TRBJ1-1; no reliable D call. CDR1 MNHEY and CDR2 SVGAGI come from the germline V gene. The CDR3 covers 13 residues. V lost 8 bases and J 5 bases, leaving 15 bases between the germline ends. CDR3 sequence reads: CASLSIRRTEAFF. CDR3 in DNA: TGTGCCAGCTTATCAATCAGGAGGACTGAAGCTTTCTTT.

The chain carries TRBV5-1 and TRBJ2-5, with 11 bases fitting TRBD2. CDR3 length equals 14 residues. With V trimmed by 4 bases and J by 5 bases, 4 bases remained unmatched. The V gene's germline CDR1 is SGHRS and CDR2 YFSETQ. Written as DNA, the CDR3 is TGCGCCAGCAGCCTGACTAGCGGGGCGGAGACCCAGTACTTC. Its translation: CASSLTSGAETQYF.

V gene TRBV15 combines with J gene TRBJ1-5, with no clear D. Trimming removed 5 bases from V and 4 bases from J, with 9 bases in between. Germline V CDR1 and CDR2: LNHNV, YYDKDF (reference sequence). The CDR3 totals 13 residues. CDR3 DNA: TGTGCCACCAGCTTCCAGATAAATCAGCCCCAGCATTTT. Protein product: CATSFQINQPQHF.

The chain recombines TRBV4-1 with TRBJ2-1; unclear D gene. The CDR3 sequence is 15 residues long. From germline, CDR1 is MGHRA and CDR2 YSYEKL. Trimming took off 0 bases at V and 4 bases at J, with 10 bases between the two ends. This CDR3 is CASSQELARYNEQFF. In DNA, the CDR3 is TGCGCCAGCAGCCAAGAATTGGCCAGGTACAATGAGCAGTTCTTC.

The genes are TRBV4-1 and TRBJ2-7; 9 bases fit TRBD1. This CDR3 is built from 16 residues. Germline V lookup: CDR1 MGHRA, CDR2 YSYEKL. The V and J ends lost 2 bases and 5 bases, in that order; junction bases with no gene match: 10. The CDR3 DNA reads as TGCGCCAGCAGCCAAATTCCTGGACAGGGGATAAACGAGCAGTACTTC. Encoded protein: CASSQIPGQGINEQYF.

V and J are TRBV18 and TRBJ1-2; the match to TRBD1 covers 12 bases. The CDR3 runs to 18 residues. The trim removed 5 bases at V and 4 bases at J, leaving 14 bases unmatched. Germline values: CDR1 KGHSH, CDR2 LQKENI. CDR3 nucleotide sequence: TGTGCCAGCTCAGAGAGCCGGGACAGGGGGCGTAGTGGCTATGGCTACACCTTC. It is translated as CASSESRDRGRSGYGYTF.

This rearrangement joins TRBV6-1 to TRBJ2-3, with D possibly matching TRBD1 (6 bases). Trimming removed 4 bases at V and 0 bases at J, with 11 bases between. The V gene's germline CDR1 is MNHNS and CDR2 SASEGT. This CDR3 region has 15 residues. CDR3 region: CASSARQVSTDTQYF. The CDR3 nucleotides are TGTGCCAGCAGTGCCCGACAGGTCAGCACAGATACGCAGTATTTT.

The genes are TRBV11-3 and TRBJ2-3, with 8 positions matching TRBD2. Per germline, CDR1 SGHNT and CDR2 YENEEA. The length of the CDR3 is 15 residues. V gave up 5 bases and J gave up 4 bases; unmatched junction bases: 8. The CDR3 DNA reads TGTGCCAGCAGCCCTCATGGACTAGCTTCAGATACGCAGTATTTT. It specifies CASSPHGLASDTQYF. Filled out from reference TRBV11-3 and TRBJ2-3, the complete variable domain reads EAGVVQSPRYKIIEKKQPVAFWCNPISGHNTLYWYLQNLGQGPELLIRYENEEAVDDSQLPKDRFSAERLKGVDSTLKIQPAELGDSAVYLCASSPHGLASDTQYFGPGTRLTVL.

This clone was seen just once. The chain uses TRBV7-9 and TRBJ2-1, with 12 positions matching TRBD2. CDR3 length: 15 amino acids. V gave up 4 bases and J gave up 6 bases; unmatched junction bases: 4. Looked up from germline, CDR1 is SEHNR and CDR2 is FQNEAQ (reference sequence). The CDR3 region has the DNA TGTGCCAGCAGCTCGGGACTAGCGGGCATCAATGAGCAGTTCTTC. It is translated as CASSSGLAGINEQFF.